The TCR beta chain under discussion was sequenced for a study of technical replicates of blood from several donors. Assay: immunoSEQ multiplex PCR; the TCRdb copy retains only in-frame clones and omits some. The table includes tens of thousands of clones, about 88% detected once. This CDR3 is 15 amino acids long. CDR1 MDHEN and CDR2 SYDVKM come from the germline V gene. V was clipped by 4 bases and J by 1 base; unmatched bases: 6. The chain employs TRBV28 and TRBJ1-2; 7 nucleotides match TRBD1. The sequencing input was PBMCs. This TCR was recovered from a human donor in good health. Some clones in this sample may be carry-over from other donors' samples. DNA of the CDR3: TGTGCCAGCAGTTCACGGACAGGCGTTAACTATGGCTACACCTTC. The encoded protein is CASSSRTGVNYGYTF.